The 12 T cell receptor beta chains below all came from one sample that was sequenced in a study of T cells in localized non-small cell lung cancer (TCRdb year 2020). The receptor library was made with the immunoSEQ multiplex PCR assay. Drawn from immuneACCESS, this table holds only the in-frame rearrangements with V and J called that TCRdb kept. Clones are partly lost; checked studies trace under half to an unresolved V gene and leave the rest unexplained. This sample has 70,000 to 95,000 clones in its table, and roughly 91% of those were observed once. The leading ten clones occupy roughly 4% of the sample. Here the sequenced sample was PBMCs, taken before any cancer treatment. Receptors originate from a woman aged 40-69 years with stage II squamous cell lung carcinoma.

The chain carries TRBV6-6 and TRBJ1-1; the D gene is possibly TRBD1 (5 bases). CDR1 and CDR2 (germline): MNHNY, SVGAGI (reference sequence). The CDR3 loop spans 13 amino acids. The V and J ends lost 6 bases and 3 bases respectively, with 11 bases between them. CDR3 in amino acids: CASRIVTDTEAFF. CDR3 sequence (DNA): TGTGCCAGCAGGATCGTGACAGACACTGAAGCTTTCTTT.

The V gene is TRBV9, the J gene TRBJ1-6; TRBD1 agrees at 7 bases. The germline CDR1 and CDR2 sequences are SGDLS and YYNGEE. Trimming cost V 5 bases and J 7 bases; bases outside gene matches: 6. This CDR3 has 14 amino acids. The CDR3 sequence is CASRLGQENSPLHF. The DNA for the CDR3 is TGTGCCAGCAGGCTCGGACAGGAAAATTCACCCCTCCACTTT.

V gene TRBV2 combines with J gene TRBJ1-3, with 8 bases aligning to TRBD1. The V and J ends lost 10 bases and 2 bases, in that order; junction bases with no gene match: 7. The germline gives CDR1 SNHLY, CDR2 FYNNEI. CDR3 length: 14 residues. CDR3 loop: CAITGGITGNTIYF. CDR3 sequence (DNA): TGTGCCATCACAGGGGGAATAACTGGAAACACCATATATTTT.

The V call is TRBV9, the J call TRBJ1-4; 7 bases are a match to TRBD1. The CDR3 spans 16 residues. V shed 2 bases and J 0 bases; nucleotides not matched to a gene: 4. CDR1 and CDR2 (germline): SGDLS, YYNGEE. The CDR3 reads CASSVSGTATNEKLFF. CDR3 nucleotides: TGTGCCAGCAGCGTCTCCGGGACAGCAACTAATGAAAAACTGTTTTTT.

The rearrangement links TRBV10-2 to TRBJ1-2; D not resolved. The ends were cut back, 6 bases at V and 3 bases at J, with 8 bases in the middle. The CDR3 consists of 12 residues. Per the germline V gene, CDR1 is WSHSY and CDR2 is SAAADI. The CDR3 region is CASSPEYYGYTF. The CDR3 bases are TGCGCCAGCAGCCCGGAGTACTATGGCTACACCTTC.

This chain connects TRBV5-1 to TRBJ1-2; D is ambiguous. CDR3 length: 14 amino acids. V gave up 4 bases and J gave up 6 bases, with 16 bases separating them. Germline V CDR1 and CDR2: SGHRS, YFSETQ. CDR3 residues: CASSRPQGGDGYTF. DNA for the CDR3: TGCGCCAGCAGCCGCCCACAAGGCGGCGATGGCTACACCTTC.

The V gene is TRBV10-1, the J gene TRBJ1-3, with 8 bases aligning to TRBD1. This CDR3 spans 15 amino acids. CDR1 is WNHNN, CDR2 SYGVQD, per germline (reference sequence). V lost 0 bases, J lost 3 bases, and 1 base stayed unmatched. The DNA of the CDR3 is TGCGCCAGCAGTGAGTCCGGACAGGGTGGAAACACCATATATTTT. Its translation is CASSESGQGGNTIYF.

V gene TRBV7-8 combines with J gene TRBJ1-1; D unclear. V lost 1 base and J 1 base, leaving 10 bases between the germline ends. The germline CDR1 and CDR2 sequences are SGHVS and FQNEAQ. This CDR3 contains 15 residues. CDR3 amino acids: CASSLDGSPNTEAFF. CDR3 nucleotide sequence: TGTGCCAGCAGCTTAGACGGCAGTCCGAACACTGAAGCTTTCTTT.

This chain joins TRBV9 and TRBJ1-2, with D possibly matching TRBD1 (5 bases). The V end was cut by 4 bases, the J end by 2 bases, with 12 bases between. Looked up from germline, CDR1 is SGDLS and CDR2 is YYNGEE. The CDR3 is 14 amino acids. DNA of the CDR3: TGTGCCAGCAGCCCAGACAGAAGCAACTATGGCTACACCTTC. Protein sequence: CASSPDRSNYGYTF. Drawing the rest from reference TRBV9 and TRBJ1-2, the complete variable domain is DSGVTQTPKHLITATGQRVTLRCSPRSGDLSVYWYQQSLDQGLQFLIQYYNGEERAKGNILERFSAQQFPDLHSELNLSSLELGDSALYFCASSPDRSNYGYTFGSGTRLTVV.

This clone was observed once. The chain has TRBV10-3 and TRBJ1-6, with 10 bases fitting TRBD1. The CDR3 has 13 residues. Germline V gene data show CDR1 as ENHRY and CDR2 as SYGVKD. The ends lost 8 bases at V and 8 bases at J; junction bases unmatched: 3. CDR3 sequence: CAIRGQGDSPLHF. The CDR3 DNA reads TGTGCCATCCGCGGACAGGGGGATTCACCCCTCCACTTT.

V gene TRBV7-8 combines with J gene TRBJ2-1; D perhaps matches TRBD2 (6 bases). V was cut by 2 bases and J by 0 bases, with 8 bases left in between. CDR1 is SGHVS, CDR2 FQNEAQ, per germline. The CDR3 has 15 residues. The chain's CDR3 is CASSLMRDSYNEQFF. In nucleotides, the CDR3 is TGTGCCAGCAGCTTAATGCGGGACTCCTACAATGAGCAGTTCTTC.

The J gene is TRBJ1-2, the V gene TRBV25-1; TRBD1 aligns across 8 bases. The V and J ends lost 4 bases and 10 bases, in that order; junction bases with no gene match: 5. Germline-derived CDR1 and CDR2 are MGHDK and SYGVNS. The CDR3 totals 12 residues. This CDR3 is CASSGDRLIYTF. CDR3 in DNA: TGTGCCAGCAGTGGGGACAGGCTCATCTACACCTTC.